These T cell receptor beta chains were read from a single sample in a study of blood T cells in healthy people across ages. TCRdb itself ran the 5' RACE reads through MiXCR, one entry per CDR3 protein. The profile shows about 830,000 distinct CDR3 sequences, approximately 65% of them singletons. The specimen was blood. The receptor source for this set is a man aged 25-40 years in good health. Both conserved end residues are part of each CDR3. A D gene is named only where the DNA matches it firmly. Clone size appears in some rows only: once, few, many, or a class for an expanded clone.

TRBJ1-1	once	TRBV2	TRBD1	CASSRIPALTGGLNTEAFF	TGTGCCAGCAGCCGAATCCCTGCCCTGACAGGGGGCTTGAACACTGAAGCTTTCTTT
TRBJ2-1	-	TRBV6-1	-	CASTPGAASFF	TGTGCCAGCACCCCCGGGGCTGCCTCGTTCTTC
TRBJ1-2	-	TRBV3-1	-	CASSQDPGRNNYGYTF	TGTGCCAGCAGCCAAGATCCCGGGCGGAACAACTATGGCTACACCTTC
TRBJ1-4	-	TRBV4-2	-	CASSQDQQAGDEKLFF	TGTGCCAGCAGCCAAGATCAACAGGCCGGGGATGAAAAACTGTTTTTT
TRBJ2-3	few	TRBV20-1	-	CSARERTDTQYF	TGCAGTGCTAGGGAACGCACAGATACGCAGTATTTT
TRBJ1-5	-	TRBV9	-	CASSVEGGGNQPQHF	TGTGCCAGCAGCGTAGAAGGGGGTGGCAATCAGCCCCAGCATTTT
TRBJ1-2	few	TRBV12-3/TRBV12-4	TRBD1	CASAFPGGDRDPSVSNYGYTF	TGTGCCAGCGCTTTCCCAGGCGGGGACAGGGACCCTAGCGTCTCGAACTATGGCTACACCTTC
TRBJ2-7	-	TRBV20-1	TRBD2	CSAGTGGGYEQYF	TGCAGTGCTGGGACGGGGGGGGGATACGAGCAGTACTTC
TRBJ2-1	many	TRBV7-3	-	CASSLDGGSYNEQFF	TGTGCCAGCAGCTTAGACGGGGGCTCCTACAATGAGCAGTTCTTC
TRBJ1-4	-	TRBV12-3/TRBV12-4	-	CASSPGRLAEKLFF	TGTGCCAGCAGTCCCGGGAGGTTGGCTGAAAAACTGTTTTTT
TRBJ2-3	-	TRBV29-1	-	CSGGTGEGGTQYF	TGCAGCGGGGGTACAGGGGAGGGTGGTACGCAGTATTTT
TRBJ2-7	-	TRBV9	-	CASSVTGTHEQYF	TGTGCCAGCAGCGTAACAGGGACCCACGAGCAGTACTTC
TRBJ2-1	-	TRBV4-2	-	CASSQVGIPEQFF	TGTGCCAGCAGCCAAGTAGGTATTCCTGAGCAGTTCTTT
TRBJ1-1	-	TRBV7-6	-	CASSLGGGLNTEAFF	TGTGCCAGCAGCTTAGGGGGGGGATTGAACACTGAAGCTTTCTTT
TRBJ1-1	-	TRBV20-1	-	CSARREGSEAFF	TGCAGTGCTAGAAGAGAGGGGTCTGAAGCTTTCTTT
TRBJ2-5	-	TRBV6-5	-	CASSSQGWELETQYF	TGTGCCAGCAGTTCCCAAGGCTGGGAGCTAGAGACCCAGTACTTC
TRBJ2-5	few	TRBV29-1	TRBD2	CSAAGTSGGSKYF	TGCAGCGCCGCGGGGACTAGCGGGGGGTCCAAGTACTTC
TRBJ2-7	-	TRBV4-3	TRBD1	CASSHETGAYEQYF	TGCGCCAGCAGCCATGAAACAGGGGCCTACGAGCAGTACTTC
TRBJ1-2	-	TRBV12-3/TRBV12-4	-	CASSPDRWKGYTF	TGTGCCAGCAGCCCCGACAGGTGGAAGGGCTACACCTTC